Listed here are 22 T cell receptor beta chains from one sample, sequenced in a study of blood T cell repertoires in COVID-19. Profiling relied on immunoSEQ multiplex PCR, and the TCRdb table lists in-frame clones only, not all of them. The sample lists under 250,000 clones; around four fifths were seen once. The sequencing input was PBMCs or T cells enriched from blood (not recorded which). The receptors stem from a woman aged 45 to 65 who had been exposed to COVID-19.

V is TRBV28 and J is TRBJ1-6; D uncertain. The germline gives CDR1 MDHEN, CDR2 SYDVKM. The CDR3 length is 14 residues. Trimming cost V 6 bases and J 8 bases, with 14 bases left between them. The CDR3 spells CASRTPIRDSPLHF. CDR3 in DNA: TGTGCCAGCAGGACCCCGATTCGGGATTCACCCCTCCACTTT.

This clone was counted a single time. V usage is TRBV6-1 and J usage is TRBJ1-1; a possible D gene is TRBD1 (5 bases). The CDR3 sequence is 17 residues long. The V gene lost 1 base and the J gene lost 1 base, with 16 bases spanning the gap. Germline assignment: CDR1 MNHNS and CDR2 SASEGT. CDR3 coding DNA: TGTGCCAGCAGTGAAGATAGGGCAGGGAGGACGAACACTGAAGCTTTCTTT. This sequence encodes CASSEDRAGRTNTEAFF.

This clone showed up just a few times. The V and J genes are TRBV10-1 and TRBJ2-3, with D possibly matching TRBD1 (5 bases). Germline values: CDR1 WNHNN, CDR2 SYGVQD (reference sequence). V was cut by 2 bases and J by 0 bases, with 12 bases left in between. CDR3 length: 16 amino acids. The CDR3 sequence is CASSELSQGSTDTQYF. In nucleotides, the CDR3 is TGCGCCAGCAGTGAGCTTTCCCAGGGAAGCACAGATACGCAGTATTTT.

This chain uses TRBV5-1 with TRBJ1-1; TRBD1 aligns across 10 bases. The CDR3 has 17 amino acids. Germline trimming cut 4 bases from V and 1 base from J; bases unmatched to any gene: 10. Germline V gene sequence: CDR1 SGHRS, CDR2 YFSETQ. The CDR3 loop is CASSLRQGAGKNTEAFF. Here the CDR3 DNA reads TGCGCCAGCAGCCTTCGACAGGGGGCTGGGAAGAACACTGAAGCTTTCTTT.

V gene TRBV2 combines with J gene TRBJ2-5, with 7 bases lining up with TRBD2. The CDR3 covers 14 residues. V was clipped by 7 bases and J by 5 bases; unmatched bases: 10. Germline V gene sequence: CDR1 SNHLY, CDR2 FYNNEI. The CDR3 reads CASTTSVTSETQYF. The CDR3 DNA sequence: TGTGCCAGCACAACTAGCGTCACATCCGAGACCCAGTACTTC.

The rearrangement uses TRBV9 and TRBJ1-2; 8 bases are shared with TRBD1. The V gene end was trimmed by 1 base and the J gene end by 8 bases; junction bases not matched to a gene: 7. This CDR3 has 14 amino acids. Germline-derived CDR1 and CDR2 are SGDLS and YYNGEE. CDR3 nucleotides: TGTGCCAGCAGCGTAAGCCCGACAGGGGACGGCTACACCTTC. Translated, it gives CASSVSPTGDGYTF.

The V call is TRBV3-1 (or the pseudogene TRBV3-2), the J call TRBJ1-2; no clear D. CDR1 is LGHDT and CDR2 is YNNKEL in the germline V gene (reference sequence). The CDR3 covers 12 residues. Deletions cut 1 base from V and 8 bases from J, with 8 bases between. CDR3 sequence (DNA): TGTGCCAGCAGCCAAGGAGGTCTGGGCTACACCTTC. It specifies CASSQGGLGYTF.

This clone was observed once. The chain recombines TRBV5-6 with TRBJ2-1; 8 bases match TRBD2. CDR1 SGHDT and CDR2 YYEEEE come from the germline V gene. The J segment lost 7 bases and the V segment lost 0 bases, leaving 9 bases of the junction unmatched. The CDR3 consists of 16 residues. Here the CDR3 reads CASSLASGTRRNEQFF. The CDR3 region has the DNA TGTGCCAGCAGCTTGGCCTCTGGGACTAGGAGAAATGAGCAGTTCTTC.

The table lists this clone with a few counts. The rearrangement uses TRBV7-6 and TRBJ2-5; D remains unclear. V lost 5 bases to trimming and J lost 7 bases, with 8 bases between them. This CDR3 has 11 residues. The V gene's germline CDR1 is SGHVS and CDR2 FNYEAQ. CDR3 region: CASSAGGTQYF. The CDR3 DNA sequence: TGTGCCAGCAGCGCAGGTGGGACCCAGTACTTC.

The gene calls are TRBV7-2 and TRBJ2-7; 7 bases line up with TRBD1. Germline values: CDR1 SGHTA, CDR2 FQGNSA. This CDR3 contains 16 residues. J lost 0 bases, V lost 1 base, and 6 bases had no gene match. The CDR3 here is CASSLEGQVSSYEQYF. Here the CDR3 DNA reads TGTGCCAGCAGCTTAGAAGGACAGGTGAGCTCCTACGAGCAGTACTTC.

This rearrangement joins TRBV28 to TRBJ1-1, with D maybe TRBD1 (6 bases). The germline gives CDR1 MDHEN, CDR2 SYDVKM. V was shortened by 3 bases and J by 3 bases, with 11 bases between the two germline ends. The CDR3 consists of 14 residues. CDR3 sequence reads: CASSFPGTHTEAFF. As DNA, the CDR3 is TGTGCCAGCAGTTTCCCCGGGACACACACTGAAGCTTTCTTT.

The rearrangement links TRBV11-2 to TRBJ2-2; D is unresolved. Germline lookup yields CDR1 SGHAT and CDR2 FQNNGV. This CDR3 has 14 residues. Trimming removed 2 bases from V and 4 bases from J, with 8 bases in between. CDR3 nucleotide sequence: TGTGCCAGCAGCTTAAGGCGGATCACCGGGGAGCTGTTTTTT. It codes for CASSLRRITGELFF.

This chain links TRBV9 with TRBJ1-1, with 10 positions matching TRBD1. CDR3 length: 17 amino acids. Germline CDR1 SGDLS, CDR2 YYNGEE. With V trimmed by 5 bases and J by 1 base, 11 bases remained unmatched. CDR3: CASSRSVGTGANTEAFF. As DNA, the CDR3 is TGTGCCAGCAGTCGTAGCGTGGGGACAGGGGCGAACACTGAAGCTTTCTTT.

The chain recombines TRBV25-1 with TRBJ1-2; 7 bases agree with TRBD1. The trim removed 3 bases at V and 0 bases at J, leaving 13 bases unmatched. Looked up from germline, CDR1 is MGHDK and CDR2 is SYGVNS. The CDR3 spans 18 residues. CDR3 sequence (DNA): TGTGCCAGCAGTGACTCCCTGAATAGGGGGCCCTCTAACTATGGCTACACCTTC. Encoded protein: CASSDSLNRGPSNYGYTF.

The chain links TRBV5-8 to TRBJ1-6, with D possibly matching TRBD1 (6 bases). This CDR3 is 18 amino acids long. Germline V lookup: CDR1 SGHTS, CDR2 YDEGEE. V lost 5 bases, J lost 8 bases, and 26 bases lay in between. The CDR3 DNA reads as TGTGCCAGCAGTTCTCCGACAGGAATGAACTTGTTTGATTCACCCCTCCACTTT. Translated: CASSSPTGMNLFDSPLHF.

The chain couples TRBV5-1 to TRBJ2-3, with 11 bases identical to TRBD1. Per the germline V gene, CDR1 is SGHRS and CDR2 is YFSETQ. The J segment lost 4 bases and the V segment lost 5 bases, leaving 6 bases of the junction unmatched. This CDR3 has 15 residues. DNA for the CDR3: TGCGCCAGCAGTCGGGACAGGGGGTTCGCAGATACGCAGTATTTT. Amino acids: CASSRDRGFADTQYF.

This chain joins TRBV2 and TRBJ2-7; 8 bases are a match to TRBD2. The CDR3 extends over 13 amino acids. Germline lookup yields CDR1 SNHLY and CDR2 FYNNEI. V dropped 6 bases and J dropped 3; count of bases not matched to a gene: 4. The chain's CDR3 is CASRAGLGYEQYF. CDR3 sequence (DNA): TGTGCCAGCAGAGCGGGACTAGGCTACGAGCAGTACTTC.

The V call is TRBV30, the J call TRBJ2-7; D possibly corresponds to TRBD1 (6 bases). The V end lost 2 bases, the J end lost 1 base, and 9 bases lay between the germline ends. Germline V gene sequence: CDR1 GTSNPN, CDR2 SVGIG (reference sequence). The CDR3 contains 13 residues. CDR3 protein: CAWSSGTSYEQYF. CDR3 nucleotide sequence: TGTGCCTGGAGTTCAGGGACATCCTACGAGCAGTACTTC.

CDR3: CASSEIRLAGVDTQYF. The CDR3 DNA reads TGTGCCAGCAGCGAAATCCGGCTAGCGGGGGTAGATACGCAGTATTTT. The chain couples TRBV7-9 to TRBJ2-3; TRBD2 aligns across 10 bases. The CDR3 totals 16 residues. Germline CDR1 and CDR2: SEHNR and FQNEAQ (reference sequence). With V trimmed by 5 bases and J by 5 bases, 10 bases remained unmatched.

This clone was detected only once. The CDR3 spells CASSEDRGGTANYGYTF. In DNA, the CDR3 is TGCGCCAGCAGTGAGGACCGGGGGGGCACTGCTAACTATGGCTACACCTTC. The chain uses TRBV10-2 and TRBJ1-2; the D gene is possibly TRBD1 (6 bases). V lost 2 bases and J 0 bases, leaving 16 bases between the germline ends. This CDR3 region has 17 residues. Germline V gene sequence: CDR1 WSHSY, CDR2 SAAADI.

The chain recombines TRBV14 with TRBJ1-2, with a possible D match to TRBD1 (5 bases). The V gene lost 0 bases and the J gene lost 0 bases, with 8 bases spanning the gap. The CDR3 runs to 15 residues. In germline, CDR1 is SGHDN, CDR2 FVKESK. Written as DNA, the CDR3 is TGTGCCAGCAGCCAAGATCTAGGGGCTAACTATGGCTACACCTTC. Translated, it gives CASSQDLGANYGYTF.

In regard to this clone: At one end the junction does not follow the germline gene, possibly because of a read error. The chain recombines TRBV2 with TRBJ2-7; possibly TRBD1 for D (5 bases). The CDR3 has 13 amino acids. Germline values: CDR1 SNHLY, CDR2 FYNNEI. CDR3 DNA: TGTGTCAGCAGTCCAGGGATAGGGTACGAGCAGTACTTC. Protein: CVSSPGIGYEQYF. The whole variable domain, remainder taken from reference TRBV2 and TRBJ2-7, is EPEVTQTPSHQVTQMGQEVILRCVPISNHLYFYWYRQILGQKVEFLVSFYNNEISEKSEIFDDQFSVERPDGSNFTLKIRSTKLEDSAMYFCVSSPGIGYEQYFGPGTRLTVT.